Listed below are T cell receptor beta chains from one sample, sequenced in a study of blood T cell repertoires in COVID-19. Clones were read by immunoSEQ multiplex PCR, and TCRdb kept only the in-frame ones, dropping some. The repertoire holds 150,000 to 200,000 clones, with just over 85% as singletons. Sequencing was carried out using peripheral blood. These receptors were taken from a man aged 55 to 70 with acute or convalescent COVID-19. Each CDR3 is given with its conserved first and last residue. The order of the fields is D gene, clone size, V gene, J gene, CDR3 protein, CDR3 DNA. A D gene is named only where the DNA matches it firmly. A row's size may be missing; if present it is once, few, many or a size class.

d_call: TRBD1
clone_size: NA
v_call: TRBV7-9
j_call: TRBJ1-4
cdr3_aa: CASRSSSGTANEKLFF
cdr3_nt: TGTGCCAGCAGATCCTCCTCGGGGACAGCGAATGAAAAACTGTTTTTT

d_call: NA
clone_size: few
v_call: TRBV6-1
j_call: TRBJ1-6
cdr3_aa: CASSGAGAYNSPLHF
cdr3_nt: TGTGCCAGCAGTGGAGCGGGGGCATATAATTCACCCCTCCACTTT

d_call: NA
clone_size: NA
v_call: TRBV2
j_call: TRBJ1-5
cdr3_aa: CASSLMGQGNQPQHF
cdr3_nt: TGTGCCAGCAGTTTGATGGGGCAGGGCAATCAGCCCCAGCATTTT

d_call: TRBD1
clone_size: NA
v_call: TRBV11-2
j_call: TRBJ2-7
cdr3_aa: CASSQTRGRWEQYF
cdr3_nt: TGTGCCAGCAGCCAGACAAGGGGGCGTTGGGAGCAGTACTTC

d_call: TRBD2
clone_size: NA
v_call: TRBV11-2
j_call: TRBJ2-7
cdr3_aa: CASSQSRGAGYAYEQYF
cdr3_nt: TGTGCCAGCAGCCAATCCAGAGGAGCGGGGTATGCCTACGAGCAGTACTTC

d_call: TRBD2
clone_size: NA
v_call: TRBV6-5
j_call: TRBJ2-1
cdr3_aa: CASSSAGVANEQFF
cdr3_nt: TGTGCCAGCAGTTCAGCGGGAGTGGCCAATGAGCAGTTCTTC

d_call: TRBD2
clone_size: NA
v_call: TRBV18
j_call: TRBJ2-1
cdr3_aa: CASSPIAGVAYNEQFF
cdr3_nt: TGTGCCAGCTCACCTATAGCGGGAGTGGCCTACAATGAGCAGTTCTTC

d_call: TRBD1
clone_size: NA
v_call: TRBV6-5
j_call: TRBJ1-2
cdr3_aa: CASNSRDRGNYGYTF
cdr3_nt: TGTGCCAGCAATAGCCGGGACAGGGGTAACTATGGCTACACCTTC

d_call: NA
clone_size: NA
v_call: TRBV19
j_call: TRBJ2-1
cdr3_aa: CASSSGGGRHHEQFF
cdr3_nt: TGTGCCAGTAGTAGCGGCGGAGGCCGGCACCATGAGCAGTTCTTC

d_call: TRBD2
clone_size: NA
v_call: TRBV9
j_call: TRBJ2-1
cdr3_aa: CASTAGVGYEQFF
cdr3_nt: TGTGCCAGCACTGCGGGAGTTGGCTATGAGCAGTTCTTC

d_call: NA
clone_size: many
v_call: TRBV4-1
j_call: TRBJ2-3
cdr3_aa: CASSLFIIADTQYF
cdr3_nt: TGCGCCAGCAGCCTTTTTATAATAGCAGATACGCAGTATTTT

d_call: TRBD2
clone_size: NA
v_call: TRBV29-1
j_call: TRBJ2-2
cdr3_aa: CSVEGLAGYTGELFF
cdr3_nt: TGCAGCGTTGAGGGACTAGCGGGCTACACCGGGGAGCTGTTTTTT

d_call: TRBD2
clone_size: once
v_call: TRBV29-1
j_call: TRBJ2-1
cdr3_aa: CSVGGGEQFF
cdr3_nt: TGCAGCGTCGGGGGGGGTGAGCAGTTCTTC

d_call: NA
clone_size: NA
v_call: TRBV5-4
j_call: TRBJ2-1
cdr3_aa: CASSLGGYNEQFF
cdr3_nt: TGTGCCAGCAGCTTAGGGGGATACAATGAGCAGTTCTTC

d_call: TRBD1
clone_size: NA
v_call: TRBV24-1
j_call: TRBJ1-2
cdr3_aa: CATSAGDRGNYGYTF
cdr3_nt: TGTGCCACCAGTGCCGGGGACAGGGGCAACTATGGCTACACCTTC

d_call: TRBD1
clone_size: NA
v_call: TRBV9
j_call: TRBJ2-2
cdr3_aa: CASSASGTGGMFGELFF
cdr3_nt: TGTGCCAGCAGCGCATCCGGGACAGGGGGCATGTTCGGGGAGCTGTTTTTT

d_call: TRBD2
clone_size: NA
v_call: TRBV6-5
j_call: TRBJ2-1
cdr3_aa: CASSATSGSHNEQFF
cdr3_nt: TGTGCCAGCAGCGCGACTAGCGGGAGCCACAATGAGCAGTTCTTC

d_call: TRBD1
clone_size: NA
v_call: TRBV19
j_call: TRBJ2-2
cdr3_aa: CASNGQEANTGELFF
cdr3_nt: TGTGCCAGTAACGGACAGGAGGCGAACACCGGGGAGCTGTTTTTT

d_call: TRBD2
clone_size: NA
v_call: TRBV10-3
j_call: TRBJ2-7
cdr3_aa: CAITGTSYEQYF
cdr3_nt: TGTGCCATCACCGGGACTAGCTACGAGCAGTACTTC

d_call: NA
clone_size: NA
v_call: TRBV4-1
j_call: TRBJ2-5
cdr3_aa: CASSQTDTYQETQYF
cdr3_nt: TGCGCCAGCAGCCAAACTGACACTTACCAAGAGACCCAGTACTTC

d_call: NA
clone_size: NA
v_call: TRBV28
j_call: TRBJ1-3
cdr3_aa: CASSLLRLTAGNTIYF
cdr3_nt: TGTGCCAGCAGTTTACTGAGACTTACCGCTGGAAACACCATATATTTT

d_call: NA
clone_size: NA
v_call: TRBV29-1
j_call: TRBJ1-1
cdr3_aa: CSVDEAGVNTEAFF
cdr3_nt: TGCAGCGTTGACGAGGCAGGGGTGAACACTGAAGCTTTCTTT

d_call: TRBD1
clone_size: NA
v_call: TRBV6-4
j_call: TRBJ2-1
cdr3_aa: CASSVEGQGNNEQFF
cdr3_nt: TGTGCCAGCAGTGTTGAGGGACAGGGTAACAATGAGCAGTTCTTC

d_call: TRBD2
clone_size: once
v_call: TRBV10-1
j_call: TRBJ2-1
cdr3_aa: CASTPRLAGAGYNEQFF
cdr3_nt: TGCGCCAGCACCCCTCGACTAGCGGGAGCGGGCTACAATGAGCAGTTCTTC

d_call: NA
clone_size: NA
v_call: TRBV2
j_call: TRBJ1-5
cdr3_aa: CASSVYSNQPQHF
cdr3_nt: TGTGCCAGCAGTGTTTATAGCAATCAGCCCCAGCATTTT

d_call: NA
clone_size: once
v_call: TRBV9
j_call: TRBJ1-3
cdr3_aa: CASSATRGNTIYF
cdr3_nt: TGTGCCAGCAGCGCCACGCGGGGGAACACCATATATTTT

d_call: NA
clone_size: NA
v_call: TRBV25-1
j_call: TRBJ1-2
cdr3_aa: CASSAPRPGQTPGYTF
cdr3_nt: TGTGCCAGCAGTGCACCCCGACCGGGACAAACTCCCGGCTACACCTTC

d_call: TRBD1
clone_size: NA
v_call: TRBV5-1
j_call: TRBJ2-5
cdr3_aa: CASSLGVQGAKTQYF
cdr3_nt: TGCGCCAGCAGCTTAGGGGTCCAGGGGGCGAAGACCCAGTACTTC